The next 24 T cell receptor beta chains were all read from a single sample in a study of shared clonotypes between healthy human individuals (dated by TCRdb to about 2020). Libraries were made using the immunoSEQ multiplex PCR assay. Held by TCRdb, this immuneACCESS table contains in-frame sequences only and omits some clones. Under half of the omission traces to an unresolved V gene where checked; the cause of the rest is unknown. This sample is represented by 1,400,000 or so clones; 97% to 99% of them were singletons. Roughly 0.36% of the sample goes to the ten largest clones. Sequencing input: naive CD4+ T cells sorted from blood. The cell subset or site label of this sample denotes: CD45RA+ positively selected. All receptors come from a man aged 25 to 45 in good health.

DNA for the CDR3: TGTGCCAGCAGCGTGGCTCGAAAGACCTATGGCTACACCTTC. Its protein product is CASSVARKTYGYTF. The chain recombines TRBV7-6 with TRBJ1-2; D gene unclear. Trimming removed 5 bases at V and 4 bases at J, with 14 bases between. Germline CDR1 SGHVS, CDR2 FNYEAQ. This CDR3 contains 14 residues.

As concerns this clone: The same CDR3 is also encoded by other DNA sequences in this sample. The chain links TRBV5-1 to TRBJ2-3; D ambiguous. This CDR3 contains 12 residues. Trimming shortened V by 2 bases and J by 1 base, and 2 bases separated the two germline ends. Germline V gene lookup returns CDR1 SGHRS and CDR2 YFSETQ. The CDR3 reads CASSFRTDTQYF. The CDR3, as DNA: TGCGCCAGCAGCTTCCGCACAGATACGCAGTATTTT.

The chain links TRBV28 to TRBJ2-5; D gene unclear. The CDR3 is 14 residues long. CDR1 is MDHEN, CDR2 SYDVKM, per germline. V lost 7 bases and J 5 bases, leaving 17 bases between the germline ends. CDR3 sequence: CASISSPRRETQYF. The CDR3 DNA sequence: TGTGCCAGCATCTCGTCTCCCCGAAGGGAGACCCAGTACTTC.

Regarding this clone: The sample contains more than one DNA sequence encoding this CDR3. This sequence joins TRBV25-1 and TRBJ2-7; D gene ambiguous. Germline loops: CDR1 MGHDK, CDR2 SYGVNS. Trimming cost V 3 bases and J 4 bases, with 4 bases left between them. This CDR3 contains 11 residues. The CDR3 DNA reads as TGTGCCAGCAGTGACATATACGAGCAGTACTTC. Translating it yields CASSDIYEQYF.

The rearrangement joins TRBV7-2 to TRBJ2-7; 7 bases line up with TRBD1. The CDR3 is 18 amino acids. CDR1 SGHTA and CDR2 FQGNSA come from the germline V gene. V lost 1 base and J lost 0; bases outside the gene matches: 12. CDR3 loop: CASSLGTAGGASSYEQYF. CDR3 sequence (DNA): TGTGCCAGCAGCTTAGGAACGGCAGGGGGTGCGAGCTCCTACGAGCAGTACTTC.

This chain joins TRBV11-2 and TRBJ2-5; 8 bases are a match to TRBD2. The V and J ends lost 3 bases and 5 bases, in that order; junction bases with no gene match: 5. This CDR3 region has 14 residues. Germline values: CDR1 SGHAT, CDR2 FQNNGV. The CDR3 protein is CASSFWTSFETQYF. CDR3 sequence (DNA): TGTGCCAGCAGCTTCTGGACTAGCTTTGAGACCCAGTACTTC.

The chain has TRBV19 and TRBJ2-2; 10 positions match TRBD1. Trimming cost V 6 bases and J 6 bases; bases outside gene matches: 10. CDR1 and CDR2 (germline): LNHDA, SQIVND (reference sequence). The CDR3 has 16 residues. The CDR3 region has the DNA TGTGCCAGTAGCGTTTCGACAGGGGGCTTGGCCGGGGAGCTGTTTTTT. Its protein product is CASSVSTGGLAGELFF.

This chain joins TRBV7-6 and TRBJ2-5; 7 nucleotides match TRBD2. With V trimmed by 1 base and J by 1 base, 6 bases remained unmatched. The CDR3 is 16 amino acids. The germline CDR1 and CDR2 sequences are SGHVS and FNYEAQ. CDR3 loop: CASSLGVGTTQETQYF. CDR3 DNA sequence: TGTGCCAGCAGCTTAGGTGTAGGGACTACCCAAGAGACCCAGTACTTC.

CDR3 sequence: CASSPDRGGHTEAFF. The CDR3 DNA reads as TGTGCCAGCAGCCCTGACAGGGGCGGCCACACTGAAGCTTTCTTT. The rearrangement joins TRBV7-9 to TRBJ1-1; 8 bases align to TRBD1. Germline CDR1 reads SEHNR; CDR2 reads FQNEAQ (reference sequence). CDR3 length equals 15 residues. J lost 3 bases, V lost 5 bases, and 8 bases had no gene match.

This chain joins TRBV7-6 and TRBJ2-7; TRBD2 aligns across 7 bases. Germline CDR1 and CDR2: SGHVS and FNYEAQ. CDR3 length equals 14 residues. The trim removed 1 base at V and 6 bases at J, leaving 6 bases unmatched. The CDR3, as DNA: TGTGCCAGCAGCTTAGAAAGCGGGATAGGCGAGCAGTACTTC. Residues: CASSLESGIGEQYF. Variable domain in full (rest from reference TRBV7-6 and TRBJ2-7): GAGVSQSPRYKVTKRGQDVALRCDPISGHVSLYWYRQALGQGPEFLTYFNYEAQQDKSGLPNDRFSAERPEGSISTLTIQRTEQRDSAMYRCASSLESGIGEQYFGPGTRLTVT.

The chain employs TRBV6-5 and TRBJ2-7; D gene ambiguous. This CDR3 contains 12 residues. Deletions cut 5 bases from V and 9 bases from J, with 14 bases between. Germline CDR1 is MNHEY and CDR2 is SVGAGI. The CDR3 nucleotides read TGTGCCAGCAGTACTGGGGTAGGCGGGCAGTACTTC. Amino acids: CASSTGVGGQYF.

The chain links TRBV9 to TRBJ1-1; D not resolved. The CDR3 totals 9 residues. V lost 2 bases to trimming and J lost 11 bases, with 4 bases between them. Germline V gene data show CDR1 as SGDLS and CDR2 as YYNGEE. CDR3 sequence (DNA): TGTGCCAGCAGCGTCGTTGCTTTCTTT. Residues: CASSVVAFF.

The chain combines TRBV28 with TRBJ1-4, with 7 nucleotides matching TRBD1. This CDR3 has 16 residues. CDR1 is MDHEN and CDR2 is SYDVKM in the germline V gene. Trimming cost V 5 bases and J 0 bases; bases outside gene matches: 6. CDR3 sequence: CASSQQDRPTNEKLFF. CDR3 sequence (DNA): TGTGCCAGCAGTCAGCAGGACAGGCCAACTAATGAAAAACTGTTTTTT.

This clone appeared once. The V call is TRBV5-8, the J call TRBJ2-7; 9 nucleotides line up with TRBD2. The CDR3 totals 13 residues. With 4 bases clipped from V and 4 bases from J, the junction kept 3 bases outside the gene matches. From germline, CDR1 is SGHTS and CDR2 YDEGEE. CDR3 protein: CASSPGLAYEQYF. DNA for the CDR3: TGTGCCAGCAGCCCGGGACTAGCTTACGAGCAGTACTTC.

About this clone itself: The same CDR3 is also encoded by other DNA sequences in this sample. V and J are TRBV9 and TRBJ1-1, with D possibly being TRBD1 (5 bases). The CDR3 contains 13 residues. Trimming pared 2 bases from V and 3 bases from J, leaving 8 bases between. From germline, CDR1 is SGDLS and CDR2 YYNGEE. The CDR3 spells CASSVGRDTEAFF. The CDR3 DNA is TGTGCCAGCAGCGTCGGCAGGGACACTGAAGCTTTCTTT.

J is TRBJ1-5 and V is TRBV15, with D hard to call. With 7 bases removed from V and 5 bases from J, the gap between germline ends came to 6 bases. The CDR3 has 11 residues. Germline CDR1 is LNHNV and CDR2 is YYDKDF (reference sequence). CDR3 in DNA: TGTGCCACCAACGGATATCAGCCCCAGCATTTT. Its protein product is CATNGYQPQHF.

The rearrangement uses TRBV27 and TRBJ1-2; TRBD1 agrees at 9 bases. Germline V gene data show CDR1 as MNHEY and CDR2 as SMNVEV (reference sequence). This CDR3 contains 13 residues. V was pared by 5 bases and J by 8 bases, with 6 bases of the junction left unmatched. The CDR3 reads CASSRWTGEGYTF. The CDR3 coding sequence is TGTGCCAGCAGTCGTTGGACAGGGGAGGGCTACACCTTC.

The chain has TRBV28 and TRBJ1-2; the D gene is possibly TRBD1 (6 bases). CDR3 length: 15 amino acids. With 6 bases removed from V and 4 bases from J, the gap between germline ends came to 18 bases. Germline CDR1 MDHEN, CDR2 SYDVKM. Written as DNA, the CDR3 is TGTGCCAGCAGGCCTCTTCCCGGACAGAGCTATGGCTACACCTTC. Translating it yields CASRPLPGQSYGYTF.

This chain links TRBV2 with TRBJ2-5, with D perhaps being TRBD1 or TRBD2 (5 bases each). Looked up from germline, CDR1 is SNHLY and CDR2 is FYNNEI. This CDR3 comprises 15 residues. Trimming shortened V by 6 bases and J by 5 bases, and 19 bases separated the two germline ends. Written as DNA, the CDR3 is TGTGCCAGCAGGCTGTATACAGGCGGCGGGGAGACCCAGTACTTC. This translates into CASRLYTGGGETQYF.

The V gene is TRBV28, the J gene TRBJ2-3; 7 nucleotides align to TRBD2. Unmatched junction bases numbered 6, after V lost 4 bases and J lost 2 bases. The CDR3 is 15 amino acids. Germline CDR1 reads MDHEN; CDR2 reads SYDVKM. The CDR3 DNA sequence: TGTGCCAGCAGTTCGTGGACTAGGGCCACAGATACGCAGTATTTT. Its protein is CASSSWTRATDTQYF.

The rearrangement uses TRBV19 and TRBJ2-7, with 9 bases that match TRBD2. The junction had 3 bases not matched to a gene; V was cut back by 0 bases and J by 0 bases. The CDR3 is 16 amino acids. Per germline, CDR1 LNHDA and CDR2 SQIVND (reference sequence). The CDR3 protein is CASSIDGSGSSYEQYF. CDR3 nucleotide sequence: TGTGCCAGTAGTATAGATGGTAGCGGGAGCTCCTACGAGCAGTACTTC. Full variable domain (missing parts from reference TRBV19 and TRBJ2-7): DGGITQSPKYLFRKEGQNVTLSCEQNLNHDAMYWYRQDPGQGLRLIYYSQIVNDFQKGDIAEGYSVSREKKESFPLTVTSAQKNPTAFYLCASSIDGSGSSYEQYFGPGTRLTVT.

The chain joins TRBV2 to TRBJ2-4; D may be TRBD1 (5 bases). The V end was cut by 3 bases, the J end by 0 bases, with 9 bases between. Per the germline V gene, CDR1 is SNHLY and CDR2 is FYNNEI. This CDR3 region has 15 residues. CDR3 DNA sequence: TGTGCCAGCAGTGACCCAGGGCTAGCCAAAAACATTCAGTACTTC. Amino acids: CASSDPGLAKNIQYF.

The CDR3 DNA follows: TGTGCCAGTAGTATGACCCCCCCCTACGAGCAGTACTTC. This sequence encodes CASSMTPPYEQYF. The V call is TRBV19, the J call TRBJ2-7; D is unclear. Trimming removed 3 bases at V and 2 bases at J, with 8 bases between. CDR1 LNHDA and CDR2 SQIVND come from the germline V gene (reference sequence). This CDR3 contains 13 residues.

The chain joins TRBV7-2 to TRBJ2-7; 12 positions agree with TRBD2. The junction had 5 bases not matched to a gene; V was cut back by 2 bases and J by 0 bases. Germline V gives CDR1 SGHTA, CDR2 FQGNSA. This CDR3 comprises 17 residues. CDR3: CASSLPSSGGGSYEQYF. As DNA, the CDR3 is TGTGCCAGCAGCTTACCTTCTAGCGGGGGGGGCTCCTACGAGCAGTACTTC.